This T cell receptor beta chain was documented in a study of blood T cell repertoires in COVID-19. About the study: The origin of the acute and convalescent COVID-19 samples was the United States, Italy and Spain. The cDNA or gDNA used as material had been derived from T cells, B-cell-depleted T cells, or PBMCs.

Trimming pared 3 bases from V and 7 bases from J, leaving 10 bases between. The germline V gene encodes CDR1 MNHEY and CDR2 SVGEGT. This CDR3 contains 14 residues. Original methodology: Reference gene primer amplification in the assay estimated nucleated cell counts. Data came from immunoSEQ multiplex PCR; TCRdb stores just in-frame clones and leaves some out. The V and J calls and clone size come from that table; D and trimming were worked out from the DNA. The sample holds some 150,000 clones; 80% are singletons and the top ten take 5%. Sequencing used peripheral blood. This receptor was taken from a woman aged 50 to 60 with acute or convalescent COVID-19. The chain uses TRBV6-2 or TRBV6-3 and TRBJ1-6; D ambiguous. The CDR3 here is CASSYRSYNSPLHF. The CDR3 DNA sequence: TGTGCCAGCAGTTATCGGAGCTACAATTCACCCCTCCACTTT.